This TCR beta chain originates from a study of blood T cell repertoires in COVID-19. Study as a whole: Samples of COVID-19 (acute and convalescent) were obtained from the United States, Italy and Spain.

This CDR3 contains 15 residues. CDR1 and CDR2 (germline): SGDLS, YYNGEE. Losses at the gene ends were 4 bases for V and 3 bases for J; bases not matched to a gene: 7. Only in-frame clones appear in the TCRdb table, and some are missing; sequencing was by immunoSEQ multiplex PCR. This sample has about 320,000 clones, with more than 75% found just once. Participants, about 18 to 89 years old, spanned some 23 US areas. Before being deemed recovered, Cohort 3 donors had two negative PCRs, clearance, or symptom resolution. This receptor was taken from a man in his 60s who had recovered from COVID-19. The sequenced sample was PBMCs or T cells enriched from blood (not recorded which). This chain links TRBV9 with TRBJ1-5; 7 nucleotides match TRBD1. The DNA of the CDR3 is TGTGCCAGCAGCTTCCAGGGGGATAACAATCAGCCCCAGCATTTT. Amino acid sequence: CASSFQGDNNQPQHF.